Listed below are T cell receptor beta chains from one sample, sequenced in a study of cytomegalovirus exposure and HLA in healthy donors. Generated by immunoSEQ multiplex PCR, the TCRdb table keeps only in-frame clones and is missing some. The sample holds approximately 300,000 clones, roughly 89% seen once. Sequencing used PBMCs. These receptors all stem from a woman under 30 in good health and CMV-seronegative. Each CDR3 is given with its conserved first and last residue. The D gene is left open where the match is weak. Not all rows give a size; the values are once, few, many and, for expanded clones, a class.

clone size	CDR3 length	V gene	J gene	D gene	CDR3 DNA	CDR3 protein
NA	16	TRBV7-3	TRBJ2-7	TRBD1	TGTGCCAGCAGCCTATCAGGGACAGGGGGAGGCTACGAGCAGTACTTC	CASSLSGTGGGYEQYF
NA	15	TRBV14	TRBJ2-1	NA	TGTGCCAGCAGCCAAAGCTACTTACACAGCATTGAGCAGTTCTTC	CASSQSYLHSIEQFF
NA	17	TRBV14	TRBJ2-3	TRBD2	TGTGCCAGCAGCCAAGATCGACTAGCGTTTAGCACAGATACGCAGTATTTT	CASSQDRLAFSTDTQYF
NA	14	TRBV4-3	TRBJ1-2	NA	TGCGCCAGCAGCCAAGATTACAGGGCGTTTGGCTACACCTTC	CASSQDYRAFGYTF
NA	16	TRBV7-3	TRBJ1-5	NA	TGTGCCAGCAGCTCGGAGACCAAAAATAGCAATCAGCCCCAGCATTTT	CASSSETKNSNQPQHF
NA	13	TRBV2	TRBJ2-7	TRBD1	TGTGCCAGCAGTGTGGGGACAGGGGTAGAGCAGTACTTC	CASSVGTGVEQYF
NA	19	TRBV7-9	TRBJ2-1	TRBD2	TGTGCCAGCAGCTCACCTTCCGGGACTAGCGGGTTCATTAACAATGAGCAGTTCTTC	CASSSPSGTSGFINNEQFF
NA	17	TRBV29-1	TRBJ2-1	TRBD2	TGCAGCGTTGAATACTCACGGGGACTAGTAGGCTACAATGAGCAGTTCTTC	CSVEYSRGLVGYNEQFF
NA	15	TRBV6-5	TRBJ2-3	NA	TGTGCCAGCAGTTACGGGGCGAGGAACACAGATACGCAGTATTTT	CASSYGARNTDTQYF
NA	16	TRBV5-4	TRBJ2-2	NA	TGTGCCAGCAGCTTGGAGCCGGAGGTGAACACCGGGGAGCTGTTTTTT	CASSLEPEVNTGELFF
NA	15	TRBV7-9	TRBJ1-1	TRBD1	TGTGCCAGCAGCGAGGGACAGGGTGTTCGCACTGAAGCTTTCTTT	CASSEGQGVRTEAFF
NA	15	TRBV5-4	TRBJ2-1	TRBD1	TGTGCCAGCAGCATGGTCTGGGACAGTTACAATGAGCAGTTCTTC	CASSMVWDSYNEQFF
NA	18	TRBV5-8	TRBJ1-5	NA	TGTGCCAGCAGCAGCTCTAACAGGGAAGGTTTCAGCAATCAGCCCCAGCATTTT	CASSSSNREGFSNQPQHF
NA	15	TRBV6-5	TRBJ1-1	TRBD1	TGTGCCAGCAGTTACCTGGACAGGGGGAACACTGAAGCTTTCTTT	CASSYLDRGNTEAFF
NA	12	TRBV28	TRBJ1-5	TRBD1	TGTGCCAGCCAGGGACAGGGTCAGCCCCAGCATTTT	CASQGQGQPQHF
NA	17	TRBV7-9	TRBJ2-7	NA	TGTGCCAGCAGCTCTTCTCTGGGGCCAACGCTCTCCTACGAGCAGTACTTC	CASSSSLGPTLSYEQYF
NA	13	TRBV29-1	TRBJ2-1	NA	TGCAGCGTTGAAGGCCCTCCGGCGGATGAGCAGTTCTTC	CSVEGPPADEQFF
NA	13	TRBV2	TRBJ2-3	TRBD2	TGTGCCATCACGGGGGGATCCACAGATACGCAGTATTTT	CAITGGSTDTQYF
NA	15	TRBV6-6	TRBJ1-2	TRBD1	TGTGCCAGCAGTTATGGTAAACAGGGGGCTCCTGGCTACACCTTC	CASSYGKQGAPGYTF
NA	16	TRBV9	TRBJ2-2	TRBD2	TGTGCCAGCAGCGTAGGGGGCGGGAGTTTGTCCGGGGAGCTGTTTTTT	CASSVGGGSLSGELFF
NA	17	TRBV21-1	TRBJ2-5	NA	TGTGCCAGCAGCAAAGGACCCGCCTTTGGGCTGCAAGAGACCCAGTACTTC	CASSKGPAFGLQETQYF
NA	15	TRBV7-8	TRBJ2-7	TRBD2	TGTGCCAGCAGCCCAAGCGGGACTAGCGGGAGTAGGCAGTACTTC	CASSPSGTSGSRQYF
NA	16	TRBV9	TRBJ1-4	NA	TGTGCCAGCAGCCCCACGACAGGAACAACTAATGAAAAACTGTTTTTT	CASSPTTGTTNEKLFF
NA	15	TRBV5-1	TRBJ2-3	TRBD2	TGCGCCAGCAGCTTGGGTGTTAGCGGGGGAGATACGCAGTATTTT	CASSLGVSGGDTQYF
NA	15	TRBV6-4	TRBJ2-7	TRBD2	TGTGCCAGCAGCCCGAATGGACTAGCGGGAGGACTGCAGTACTTC	CASSPNGLAGGLQYF
NA	15	TRBV5-1	TRBJ1-4	NA	TGCGCCAGCACCCAAACAGGGTATTCCGGTGAAAAACTGTTTTTT	CASTQTGYSGEKLFF
few	13	TRBV18	TRBJ1-2	TRBD1	TGTGCCAGCTCGCCCCCGCAGGGGGGAGGCTACACCTTC	CASSPPQGGGYTF
NA	15	TRBV5-1	TRBJ2-3	NA	TGCGCCAGCAGGCTACAGGGAACTAGCACAGATACGCAGTATTTT	CASRLQGTSTDTQYF
NA	16	TRBV9	TRBJ2-3	TRBD2	TGTGCCAGCAGCGTAGGGACTAGCAGCACACAAGATACGCAGTATTTT	CASSVGTSSTQDTQYF
NA	15	TRBV19	TRBJ2-1	TRBD2	TGTGCCAGTAGTATAAGACTAGCGGTCTACAATGAGCAGTTCTTC	CASSIRLAVYNEQFF
NA	14	TRBV28	TRBJ2-7	NA	TGTGCCAGCACCTTCCCCGGGTATGGCTACGAGCAGTACTTC	CASTFPGYGYEQYF
NA	15	TRBV27	TRBJ2-7	TRBD2	TGTGCCAGCAGTGACTCGGGCGGGAGCTCCTACGAGCAGTACTTC	CASSDSGGSSYEQYF
NA	13	TRBV5-6	TRBJ2-1	TRBD1	TGTGCCAGCAGCCCGACAGGGTACAATGAGCAGTTCTTC	CASSPTGYNEQFF
NA	15	TRBV7-3	TRBJ2-1	NA	TGTGCCAGCAGCTTACAGGATGCCTCCTACAATGAGCAGTTCTTC	CASSLQDASYNEQFF
NA	15	TRBV7-2	TRBJ2-7	NA	TGTGCCAGCAGCTTAGAGGCTCCCCTGGCGGGGGAGCAGTACTTC	CASSLEAPLAGEQYF
NA	14	TRBV7-9	TRBJ1-1	TRBD1	TGTGCCAGCAGCTTAGGGACAGGGATCACTGAAGCTTTCTTT	CASSLGTGITEAFF
NA	19	TRBV7-2	TRBJ2-1	TRBD2	TGTGCCAGCAGCTTAGATGGGTTGCCGAGCGGGAGGGCCTGGGATGAGCAGTTCTTC	CASSLDGLPSGRAWDEQFF
NA	16	TRBV18	TRBJ2-3	NA	TGTGCCAGCTCACCAGCTCTAGCTGGACTCACAGATACGCAGTATTTT	CASSPALAGLTDTQYF
few	12	TRBV29-1	TRBJ1-2	TRBD1	TGCAGCGTGCGGACAGGGACCTATGGCTACACCTTC	CSVRTGTYGYTF
NA	20	TRBV4-3	TRBJ2-6	TRBD2	TGCGCCAGCAGCCAAGAGGAAACTAGCGGGGGTAGCTCTGGGGCCAACGTCCTGACTTTC	CASSQEETSGGSSGANVLTF